These 2 T cell receptor beta chains were all obtained from the same sample, sequenced in a study of blood T cells in healthy people across ages. Together with a sample-barcoded 5' primer, a J-beta primer mix was included in a second PCR lasting about 6 to 11 cycles. TCRdb independently ran MiXCR on the 5' RACE reads; one entry per CDR3 protein. The repertoire holds some 710,000 distinct CDR3 sequences, with about a fifth as singletons. Sequencing was carried out using blood. Receptors were obtained from a man aged 70 or older in good health.

This clonotype was seen a handful of times. V gene TRBV12-3 or TRBV12-4 combines with J gene TRBJ2-5; tentatively, D is TRBD1 (5 bases). Trimming cost V 7 bases and J 4 bases, with 19 bases left between them. The CDR3 has 15 amino acids. The CDR3 reads CASTKDGHRGETQYF. The CDR3 DNA follows: TGTGCCAGCACCAAGGACGGCCATAGGGGAGAGACCCAGTACTTC.

The CDR3 loop is CASSLRELRTGLYYEQYF. For the CDR3, the DNA is TGTGCCAGCAGCTTACGGGAACTTAGGACAGGTCTTTACTACGAGCAGTACTTC. This chain joins TRBV7-2 and TRBJ2-7; 7 nucleotides line up with TRBD1. Germline V lookup: CDR1 SGHTA, CDR2 FQGNSA. The CDR3 length is 18 residues. V was clipped by 2 bases and J by 3 bases; unmatched bases: 16.